This T cell receptor beta chain stems from a study of tumor and adjacent non-tumor tissue in lung cancer. A modified ARM-PCR protocol with three rounds of nested PCR amplified TCRbeta. TCRdb re-called the multiplex PCR reads through MiXCR, storing one row per CDR3 protein. Here the sample spans some 74,000 distinct CDR3 sequences, 72% being singletons. Study findings and constraints: TCR diversity was significantly greater in tumor than normal lung tissue.

The CDR3 covers 15 residues. Germline V gene data show CDR1 as DFQATT and CDR2 as SNEGSKA (reference sequence). Trimming left V 2 bases short and J 2 bases short, with 16 bases between. RNA was extracted from bulk tissue without any cell sorting. As to this clonotype: No antigen is known for it.

The material sequenced was lung tumor tissue. The gene calls are TRBV20-1 and TRBJ2-7; a weak D match, TRBD1 (5 bases). The TCR was taken from a woman aged 40-49 years with non-small cell lung cancer. The CDR3 DNA reads TGCAGTGCTAGACCACTTGACAGACACACCTACGAGCAGTACTTC. Its protein is CSARPLDRHTYEQYF.